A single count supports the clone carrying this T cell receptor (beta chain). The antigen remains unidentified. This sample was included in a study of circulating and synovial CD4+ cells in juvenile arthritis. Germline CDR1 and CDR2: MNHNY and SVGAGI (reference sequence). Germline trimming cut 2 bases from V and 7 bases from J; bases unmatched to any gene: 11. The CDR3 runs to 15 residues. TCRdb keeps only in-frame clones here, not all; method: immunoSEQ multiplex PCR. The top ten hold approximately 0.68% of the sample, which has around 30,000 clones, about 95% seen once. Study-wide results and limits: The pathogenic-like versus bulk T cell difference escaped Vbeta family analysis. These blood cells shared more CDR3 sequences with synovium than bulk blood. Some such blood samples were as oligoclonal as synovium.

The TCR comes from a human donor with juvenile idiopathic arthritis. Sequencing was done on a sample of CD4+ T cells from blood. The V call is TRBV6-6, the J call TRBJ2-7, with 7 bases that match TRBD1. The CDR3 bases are TGTGCCAGCAGTTACCCCCGGGACAGACTCCTAGAGCAGTACTTC. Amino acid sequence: CASSYPRDRLLEQYF.